A selection of T cell receptor beta chains follows, all from one sample in a study of cytomegalovirus exposure and HLA in healthy donors. The table came from immunoSEQ multiplex PCR; TCRdb's copy has only in-frame clones and leaves some out. Of roughly 240,000 clones listed, more than 75% are singletons. Material: PBMCs. These receptor sequences come from a girl between 2 and 10 years old in good health and CMV-seronegative. The CDR3 runs from the conserved cysteine through the conserved F or W. The D gene is left open where the match is weak. Clone size is given for some rows only: seen once, a few or many times, or a class if the clone is expanded.

V: TRBV10-3; D: -; size: few; J: TRBJ2-5; DNA: TGTGCCATCAGTGACCCTAGAGGAGAGACCCAGTACTTC; CDR3: CAISDPRGETQYF
V: TRBV5-4; D: -; size: few; J: TRBJ2-3; DNA: TGTGCCAGCAGCTTGGAATGGGGGGACTCAGATACGCAGTATTTT; CDR3: CASSLEWGDSDTQYF
V: TRBV5-6; D: -; size: few; J: TRBJ2-7; DNA: TGTGCCAGCAGCTCGATGGCTAGCTCCGAGCAGTACTTC; CDR3: CASSSMASSEQYF
V: TRBV5-1; D: TRBD1; size: -; J: TRBJ2-1; DNA: TGCGCCAGCAGCAGTTCGGGACAGGGTTACAATGAGCAGTTCTTC; CDR3: CASSSSGQGYNEQFF
V: TRBV5-4; D: -; size: -; J: TRBJ2-1; DNA: TGTGCCAGCAGCTGGCATGACTACAATGAGCAGTTCTTC; CDR3: CASSWHDYNEQFF
V: TRBV11-2; D: -; size: -; J: TRBJ1-3; DNA: TGTGCCAGCAGCTTAGGAGGTACTGGAAACACCATATATTTT; CDR3: CASSLGGTGNTIYF
V: TRBV5-6; D: -; size: -; J: TRBJ1-1; DNA: TGTGCCAGCAGCTGGGAGTTGCGATCCGGGACACAGTACACTGAAGCTTTCTTT; CDR3: CASSWELRSGTQYTEAFF
V: TRBV5-4; D: -; size: -; J: TRBJ2-6; DNA: TGTGCCAGCATCCAGGGCTCAGGGGCCAACGTCCTGACTTTC; CDR3: CASIQGSGANVLTF
V: TRBV7-2; D: TRBD2; size: -; J: TRBJ2-2; DNA: TGTGCCAGCAGCACAGAGACTAGCGTGAACACCGGGGAGCTGTTTTTT; CDR3: CASSTETSVNTGELFF
V: TRBV10-1; D: TRBD2; size: -; J: TRBJ2-1; DNA: TGCGCCAGCAGTGAGGGGACTAGCGGGACCTACAATGAGCAGTTCTTC; CDR3: CASSEGTSGTYNEQFF
V: TRBV2; D: -; size: -; J: TRBJ2-7; DNA: TGTGCCAGCAGTGAGGACTACATCTCCTACGAGCAGTACTTC; CDR3: CASSEDYISYEQYF
V: TRBV5-1; D: TRBD1; size: -; J: TRBJ2-3; DNA: TGCGCCAGCGGGCACAGGGGTGGAGCAGATACGCAGTATTTT; CDR3: CASGHRGGADTQYF
V: TRBV2; D: -; size: -; J: TRBJ1-1; DNA: TGTGCCAGCAGTGCAGTTGAAGCTTTCTTT; CDR3: CASSAVEAFF
V: TRBV4-1; D: -; size: -; J: TRBJ2-7; DNA: TGCGCCAGCAAGTTTATGACAGACAAGGGCGAGCAGTACTTC; CDR3: CASKFMTDKGEQYF
V: TRBV27; D: TRBD1; size: -; J: TRBJ2-3; DNA: TGTGCCAGCAGTTTGTGGGACAGGGGTACGGATACGCAGTATTTT; CDR3: CASSLWDRGTDTQYF
V: TRBV9; D: -; size: -; J: TRBJ2-1; DNA: TGTGCCAGCAGCGTAGCTGGGGGCCACTACAATGAGCAGTTCTTC; CDR3: CASSVAGGHYNEQFF
V: TRBV4-1; D: -; size: -; J: TRBJ1-5; DNA: TGCGCCAGCAGCCAAGGGACAGTTTATAGCAATCAGCCCCAGCATTTT; CDR3: CASSQGTVYSNQPQHF